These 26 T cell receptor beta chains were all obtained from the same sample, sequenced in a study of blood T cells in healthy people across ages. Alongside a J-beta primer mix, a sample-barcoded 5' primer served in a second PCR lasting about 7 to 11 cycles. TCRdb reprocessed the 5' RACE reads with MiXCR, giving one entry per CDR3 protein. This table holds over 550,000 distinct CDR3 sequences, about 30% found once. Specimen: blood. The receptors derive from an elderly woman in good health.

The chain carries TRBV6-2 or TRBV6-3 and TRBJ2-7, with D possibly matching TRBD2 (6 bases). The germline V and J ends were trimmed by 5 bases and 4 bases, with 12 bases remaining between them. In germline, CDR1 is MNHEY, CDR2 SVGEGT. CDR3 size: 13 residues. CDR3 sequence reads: CASSPPGVYEQYF. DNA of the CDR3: TGTGCCAGCAGTCCCCCGGGGGTATACGAGCAGTACTTC.

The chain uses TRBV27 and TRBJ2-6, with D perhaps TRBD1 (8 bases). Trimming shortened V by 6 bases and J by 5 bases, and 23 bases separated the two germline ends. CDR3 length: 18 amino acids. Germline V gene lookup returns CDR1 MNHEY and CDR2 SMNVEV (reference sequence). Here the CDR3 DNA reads TGTGCCAGCAGCACCCTCTTACAGGGGGGGGTACGGGCCAACGTCCTGACTTTC. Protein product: CASSTLLQGGVRANVLTF. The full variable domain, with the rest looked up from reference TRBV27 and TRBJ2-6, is EAQVTQNPRYLITVTGKKLTVTCSQNMNHEYMSWYRQDPGLGLRQIYYSMNVEVTDKGDVPEGYKVSRKEKRNFPLILESPSPNQTSLYFCASSTLLQGGVRANVLTFGAGSRLTVL.

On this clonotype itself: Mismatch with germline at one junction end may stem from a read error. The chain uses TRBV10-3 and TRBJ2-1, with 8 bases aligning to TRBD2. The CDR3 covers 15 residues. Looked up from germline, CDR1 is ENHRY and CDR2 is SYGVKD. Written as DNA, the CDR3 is TGTGCCATCAGTCCTGAACTAGCGGCCTATAATGAGCAGTTCTTC. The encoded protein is CAISPELAAYNEQFF.

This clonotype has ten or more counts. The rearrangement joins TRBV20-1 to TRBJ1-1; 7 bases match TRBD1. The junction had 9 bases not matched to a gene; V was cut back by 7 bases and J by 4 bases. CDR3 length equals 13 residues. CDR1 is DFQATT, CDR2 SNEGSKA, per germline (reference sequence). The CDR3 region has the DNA TGCAGTGGCCCTGGGGCAGGGGGCACTGAAGCTTTCTTT. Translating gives CSGPGAGGTEAFF.

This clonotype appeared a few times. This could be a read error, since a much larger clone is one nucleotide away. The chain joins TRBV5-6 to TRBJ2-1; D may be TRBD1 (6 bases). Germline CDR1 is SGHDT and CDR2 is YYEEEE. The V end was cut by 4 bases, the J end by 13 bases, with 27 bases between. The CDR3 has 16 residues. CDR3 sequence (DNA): TGTGCCAGCAGCCTCGATTCCATGACAGGAGGAGAGACCCAGTTCTTC. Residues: CASSLDSMTGGETQFF.

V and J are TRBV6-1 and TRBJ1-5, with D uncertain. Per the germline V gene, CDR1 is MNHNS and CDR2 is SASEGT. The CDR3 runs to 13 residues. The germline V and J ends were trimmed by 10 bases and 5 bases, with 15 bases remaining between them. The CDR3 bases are TGTGCCACCTCTACTCGGCGGGATCAGCCCCAGCATTTT. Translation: CATSTRRDQPQHF.

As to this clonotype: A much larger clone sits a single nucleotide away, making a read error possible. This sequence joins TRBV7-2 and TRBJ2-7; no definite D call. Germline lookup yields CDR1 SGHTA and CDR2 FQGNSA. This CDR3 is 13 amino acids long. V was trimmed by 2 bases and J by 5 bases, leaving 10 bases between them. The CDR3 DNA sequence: TGTGCCAGCAGCTTATCCCATATCCACGAGCAGTACTTC. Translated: CASSLSHIHEQYF.

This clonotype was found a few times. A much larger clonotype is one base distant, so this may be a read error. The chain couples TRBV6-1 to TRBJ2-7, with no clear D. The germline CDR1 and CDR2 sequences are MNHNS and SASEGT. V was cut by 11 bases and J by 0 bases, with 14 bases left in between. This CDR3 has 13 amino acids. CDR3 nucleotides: TGTGCCTGCACGACCGACGCCTCCTACGAGCAGTACTTC. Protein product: CACTTDASYEQYF.

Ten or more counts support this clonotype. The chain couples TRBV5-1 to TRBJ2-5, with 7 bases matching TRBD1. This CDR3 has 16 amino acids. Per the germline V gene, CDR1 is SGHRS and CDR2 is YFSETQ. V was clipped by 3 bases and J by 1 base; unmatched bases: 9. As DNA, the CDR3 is TGCGCCAGCAGCTGGGAAGTGACAGGGCGCCAAGAGACCCAGTACTTC. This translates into CASSWEVTGRQETQYF.

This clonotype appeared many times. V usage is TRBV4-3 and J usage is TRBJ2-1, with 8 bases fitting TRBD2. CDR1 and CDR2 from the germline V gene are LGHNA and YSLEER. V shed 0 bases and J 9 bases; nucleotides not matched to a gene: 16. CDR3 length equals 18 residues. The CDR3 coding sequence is TGCGCCAGCAGCCAAGAACCCCCGACTAGCGTGTTTGGGGGTGAGCAGTTCTTC. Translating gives CASSQEPPTSVFGGEQFF.

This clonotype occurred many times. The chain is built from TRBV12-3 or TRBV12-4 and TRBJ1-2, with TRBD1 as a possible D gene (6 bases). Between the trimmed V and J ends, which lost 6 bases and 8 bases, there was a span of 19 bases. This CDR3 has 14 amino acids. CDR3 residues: CASRLSGTPIGYTF. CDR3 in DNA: TGTGCCAGCAGACTATCCGGGACACCCATAGGCTACACCTTC.

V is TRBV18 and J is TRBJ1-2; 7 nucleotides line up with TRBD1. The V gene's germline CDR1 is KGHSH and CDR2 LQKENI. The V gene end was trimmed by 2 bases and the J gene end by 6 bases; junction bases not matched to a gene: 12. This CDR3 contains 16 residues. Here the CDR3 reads CASSPTTTGEGDGYTF. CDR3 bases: TGTGCCAGCTCACCAACGACAACAGGGGAAGGTGATGGCTACACCTTC.

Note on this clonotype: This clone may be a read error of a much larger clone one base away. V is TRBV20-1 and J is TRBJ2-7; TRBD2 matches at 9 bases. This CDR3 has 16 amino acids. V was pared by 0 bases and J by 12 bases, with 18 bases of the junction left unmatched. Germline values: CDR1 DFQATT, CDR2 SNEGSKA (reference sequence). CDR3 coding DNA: TGCAGTGCTAGAGAACCCGGGACTAGCACAAGGGGGACCCGGTACTTC. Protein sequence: CSAREPGTSTRGTRYF.

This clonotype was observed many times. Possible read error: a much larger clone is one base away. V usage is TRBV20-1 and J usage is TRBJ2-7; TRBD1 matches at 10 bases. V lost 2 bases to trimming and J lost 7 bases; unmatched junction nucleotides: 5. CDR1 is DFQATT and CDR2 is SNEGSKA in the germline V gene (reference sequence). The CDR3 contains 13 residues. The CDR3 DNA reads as TGCAGTGCTAGACGACAGGGGGCCTTTGAGCAGTACTTC. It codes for CSARRQGAFEQYF.

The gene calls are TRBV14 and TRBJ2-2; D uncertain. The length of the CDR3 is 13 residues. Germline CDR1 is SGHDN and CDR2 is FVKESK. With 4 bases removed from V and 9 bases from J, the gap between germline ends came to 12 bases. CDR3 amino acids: CASSPQLTRELFF. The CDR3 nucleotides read TGTGCCAGCAGCCCTCAGTTGACCCGGGAGCTGTTTTTT. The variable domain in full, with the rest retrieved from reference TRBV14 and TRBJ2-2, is EAGVTQFPSHSVIEKGQTVTLRCDPISGHDNLYWYRRVMGKEIKFLLHFVKESKQDESGMPNNRFLAERTGGTYSTLKVQPAELEDSGVYFCASSPQLTRELFFGEGSRLTVL.

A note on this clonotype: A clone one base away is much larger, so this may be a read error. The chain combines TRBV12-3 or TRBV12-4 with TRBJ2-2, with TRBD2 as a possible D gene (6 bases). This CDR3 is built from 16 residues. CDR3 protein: CAGRLARGANTGELFF. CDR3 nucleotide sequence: TGTGCCGGCAGATTAGCCCGCGGGGCTAACACCGGGGAGCTGTTTTTT.

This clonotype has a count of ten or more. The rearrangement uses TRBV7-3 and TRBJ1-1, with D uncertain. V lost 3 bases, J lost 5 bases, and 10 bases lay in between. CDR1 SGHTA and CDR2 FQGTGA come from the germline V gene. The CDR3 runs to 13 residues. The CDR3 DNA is TGTGCCAGCAGCTTGGGCATGGGTACTGAAGCTTTCTTT. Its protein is CASSLGMGTEAFF.

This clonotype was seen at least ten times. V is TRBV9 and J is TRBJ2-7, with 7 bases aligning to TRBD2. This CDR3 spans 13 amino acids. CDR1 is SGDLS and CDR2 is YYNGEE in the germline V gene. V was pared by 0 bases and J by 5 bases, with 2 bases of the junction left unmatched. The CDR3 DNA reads TGTGCCAGCAGCGTAGCTCGGGGGGACGAGCAGTACTTC. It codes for CASSVARGDEQYF.

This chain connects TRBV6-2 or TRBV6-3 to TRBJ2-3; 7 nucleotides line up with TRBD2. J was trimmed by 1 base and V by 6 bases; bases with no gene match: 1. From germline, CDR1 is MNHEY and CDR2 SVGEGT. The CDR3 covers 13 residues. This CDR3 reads CASRGGGTDTQYF. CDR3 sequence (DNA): TGTGCCAGCAGGGGGGGGGGCACAGATACGCAGTATTTT.

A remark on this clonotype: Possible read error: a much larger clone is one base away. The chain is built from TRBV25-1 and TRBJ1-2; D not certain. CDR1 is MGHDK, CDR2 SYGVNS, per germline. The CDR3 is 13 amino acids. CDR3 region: CASGERANYGYTF. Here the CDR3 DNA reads TGTGCCAGCGGTGAACGAGCTAACTATGGCTACACCTTC.

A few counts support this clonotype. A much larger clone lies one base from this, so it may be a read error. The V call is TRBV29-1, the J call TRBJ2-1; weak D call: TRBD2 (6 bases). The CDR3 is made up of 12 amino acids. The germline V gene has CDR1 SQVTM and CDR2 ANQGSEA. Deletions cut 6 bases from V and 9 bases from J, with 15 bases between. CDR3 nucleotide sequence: TGCAGCGTCGAGGCCCTTAGCGGTGAGCAGTTCTTC. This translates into CSVEALSGEQFF.

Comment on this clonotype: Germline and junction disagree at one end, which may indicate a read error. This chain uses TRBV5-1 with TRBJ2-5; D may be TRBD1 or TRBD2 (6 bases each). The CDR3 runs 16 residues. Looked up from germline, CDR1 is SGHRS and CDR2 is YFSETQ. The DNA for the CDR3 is TGCGCCAGCGGCTTGATAGGGACGGGGGCGTACAATGAGCAGTACTTC. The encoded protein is CASGLIGTGAYNEQYF.

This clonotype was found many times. The DNA of the CDR3 is TGTGCCTGGAGACAACAAAACATTCAGTACTTC. Amino acid sequence: CAWRQQNIQYF. V is TRBV30 and J is TRBJ2-4; no clear D. Trimming removed 3 bases at V and 5 bases at J, with 5 bases between. CDR1 and CDR2 (germline): GTSNPN, SVGIG (reference sequence). The CDR3 loop spans 11 amino acids.

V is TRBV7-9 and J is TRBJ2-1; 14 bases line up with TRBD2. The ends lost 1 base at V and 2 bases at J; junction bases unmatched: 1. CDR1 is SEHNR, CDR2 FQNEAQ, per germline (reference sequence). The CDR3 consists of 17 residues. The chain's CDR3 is CASSLEGLAGAYNEQFF. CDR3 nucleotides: TGTGCCAGCAGCTTAGAGGGACTAGCGGGAGCCTACAATGAGCAGTTCTTC.

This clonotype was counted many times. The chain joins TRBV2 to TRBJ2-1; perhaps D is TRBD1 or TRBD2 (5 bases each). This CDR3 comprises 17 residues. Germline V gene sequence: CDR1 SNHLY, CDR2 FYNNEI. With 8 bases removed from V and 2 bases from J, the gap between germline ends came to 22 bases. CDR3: CASGEGMTAPPYNEQFF. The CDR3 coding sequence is TGTGCCAGCGGCGAGGGAATGACAGCGCCCCCCTACAATGAGCAGTTCTTC.

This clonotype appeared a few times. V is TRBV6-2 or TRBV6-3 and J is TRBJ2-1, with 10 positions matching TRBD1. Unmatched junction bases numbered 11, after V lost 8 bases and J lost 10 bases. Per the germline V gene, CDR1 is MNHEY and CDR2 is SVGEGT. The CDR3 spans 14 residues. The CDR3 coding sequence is TGTGCCAGCCTCCGGGACAGGGGTTCCTACGAGCAGTTCTTC. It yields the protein CASLRDRGSYEQFF.